The clone carrying this T cell receptor beta chain appeared many times. The antigen is undetermined. Individual cDNA molecules were tagged with unique molecular identifiers, the study reported. From the 5' RACE reads, TCRdb called clonotypes with MiXCR, one entry per CDR3 protein. The table records roughly 61,000 distinct CDR3 sequences, 10% of them present only once. This CDR3 contains 15 residues. Germline CDR1 SGHTA, CDR2 FQGNSA. Trimming at V came to 3 bases and at J to 9 bases, leaving 9 bases not matched to a gene. The data were obtained in a study of early T cells in non-severe SARS-CoV-2 infection. Points from the study as a whole: A preference for anti-spike CD8 responses marked VDJdb matching, which missed private and CD4 specificities.

The sample taken for sequencing was whole blood. The genes are TRBV7-2 and TRBJ2-1; 9 nucleotides match TRBD2. The sequence was obtained from an adult who was a healthcare worker with PCR-confirmed SARS-CoV-2 infection or an uninfected control (not recorded which). The CDR3 protein is CASSLIAGEVGEQFF. CDR3 DNA: TGTGCCAGCAGCTTGATAGCGGGAGAAGTGGGTGAGCAGTTCTTC.